Presented here are 20 T cell receptor beta chains from one specimen sequenced in a study of cytomegalovirus exposure and HLA in healthy donors. Researchers ran the PCR with 60 Vbeta and 13 Jbeta primers. Sequenced by immunoSEQ multiplex PCR; TCRdb stores in-frame clones only, minus some. The sample records roughly 130,000 clones, roughly 75% being singletons. What was sequenced was PBMCs. The source is a man aged 25-45 years in good health and CMV-seronegative.

This clone was picked up a small number of times. The chain's CDR3 is CASSSRREDTQYF. The CDR3 coding sequence is TGTGCCAGCAGTTCCCGTCGGGAAGATACGCAGTATTTT. The chain employs TRBV27 and TRBJ2-3; D might be TRBD2 (5 bases). The CDR3 loop spans 13 amino acids. Germline CDR1 and CDR2: MNHEY and SMNVEV (reference sequence). Trimming left V 4 bases short and J 5 bases short, with 10 bases between.

J is TRBJ2-1 and V is TRBV18; D uncertain. The CDR3 is 12 amino acids. With 3 bases removed from V and 7 bases from J, the gap between germline ends came to 7 bases. The germline V gene has CDR1 KGHSH and CDR2 LQKENI. CDR3 residues: CASSPDGNEQFF. The CDR3 DNA is TGTGCCAGCTCACCCGACGGGAATGAGCAGTTCTTC.

This clone has only one observation. This chain joins TRBV5-4 and TRBJ2-3, with TRBD1 matching over 9 bases. The CDR3 extends over 14 amino acids. Germline V gives CDR1 SGHNT, CDR2 YYREEE (reference sequence). V lost 6 bases to trimming and J lost 4 bases; unmatched junction nucleotides: 6. The CDR3 loop reads CASTRDRAADTQYF. The CDR3 DNA sequence: TGTGCCAGCACCCGGGACAGGGCTGCAGATACGCAGTATTTT. Full variable domain (remainder filled in from reference TRBV5-4 and TRBJ2-3): ETGVTQSPTHLIKTRGQQVTLRCSSQSGHNTVSWYQQALGQGPQFIFQYYREEENGRGNFPPRFSGLQFPNYSSELNVNALELDDSALYLCASTRDRAADTQYFGPGTRLTVL.

This rearrangement joins TRBV7-2 to TRBJ1-2, with a tentative D call TRBD1 (5 bases). The germline V and J ends were trimmed by 3 bases and 5 bases, with 19 bases remaining between them. CDR1 is SGHTA and CDR2 is FQGNSA in the germline V gene. The CDR3 extends over 16 amino acids. The CDR3: CASSFGSPGNGYGYTF. The CDR3 bases are TGTGCCAGCAGCTTTGGATCCCCAGGGAACGGTTATGGCTACACCTTC.

This clone occurred once. The rearrangement joins TRBV5-1 to TRBJ1-3, with 7 bases that match TRBD1. This CDR3 has 15 amino acids. CDR1 and CDR2 from the germline V gene are SGHRS and YFSETQ. V lost 4 bases and J lost 0; bases outside the gene matches: 4. In nucleotides, the CDR3 is TGCGCCAGCAGCCCCGGACAGGACTCTGGAAACACCATATATTTT. It encodes CASSPGQDSGNTIYF.

V is TRBV7-6 and J is TRBJ1-6; D remains unclear. This CDR3 is built from 13 residues. V was trimmed by 5 bases and J by 10 bases, leaving 12 bases between them. Per germline, CDR1 SGHVS and CDR2 FNYEAQ. This chain's CDR3 is CASSQTSVSPLHF. Written as DNA, the CDR3 is TGTGCCAGCAGCCAGACCAGCGTGTCACCCCTCCACTTT.

The chain employs TRBV2 and TRBJ2-1; 9 bases are a match to TRBD2. Germline lookup yields CDR1 SNHLY and CDR2 FYNNEI. This CDR3 spans 17 amino acids. V gave up 7 bases and J gave up 6 bases; unmatched junction bases: 16. The CDR3, as DNA: TGTGCCAGCATGAAGAATCGGGGGACTAGCAAGGGCAATGAGCAGTTCTTC. This sequence encodes CASMKNRGTSKGNEQFF.

The chain employs TRBV29-1 and TRBJ2-7, with 8 bases that match TRBD1. The CDR3 is made up of 13 amino acids. V was clipped by 4 bases and J by 1 base; unmatched bases: 3. Germline values: CDR1 SQVTM, CDR2 ANQGSEA. The CDR3 coding sequence is TGCAGCGTTGTCCGGACAGGGTCCTACGAGCAGTACTTC. It codes for CSVVRTGSYEQYF.

The gene calls are TRBV4-1 and TRBJ2-2; 14 bases fit TRBD2. Trimming cost V 0 bases and J 8 bases; bases outside gene matches: 2. Germline V gene lookup returns CDR1 MGHRA and CDR2 YSYEKL. The CDR3 contains 16 residues. CDR3 amino acids: CASSQEGLAGVGELFF. The CDR3 DNA follows: TGCGCCAGCAGCCAAGAGGGACTAGCGGGGGTTGGGGAGCTGTTTTTT.

This chain links TRBV18 with TRBJ2-2, with TRBD2 as a possible D gene (6 bases). This CDR3 has 15 residues. Germline V gene sequence: CDR1 KGHSH, CDR2 LQKENI. V was trimmed by 3 bases and J by 6 bases, leaving 14 bases between them. The CDR3 here is CASSPPGGNPGELFF. The CDR3 coding sequence is TGTGCCAGCTCACCGCCCGGAGGGAATCCCGGGGAGCTGTTTTTT.

The V call is TRBV5-6, the J call TRBJ1-1, with 7 positions matching TRBD1. Germline CDR1 and CDR2: SGHDT and YYEEEE. The CDR3 is 15 amino acids. The V segment lost 2 bases and the J segment 4 bases; nucleotides outside the gene matches: 8. As DNA, the CDR3 is TGTGCCAGCAGCTTAAGGGACCCAGGGGGCACTGAAGCTTTCTTT. Translated: CASSLRDPGGTEAFF.

The rearrangement uses TRBV4-1 and TRBJ2-3; D possibly corresponds to TRBD2 (6 bases). The length of the CDR3 is 15 residues. With 5 bases removed from V and 0 bases from J, the gap between germline ends came to 12 bases. Germline CDR1 MGHRA, CDR2 YSYEKL. For the CDR3, the DNA is TGCGCCAGCAGCTACTCGGGACTTAGCACAGATACGCAGTATTTT. Translating gives CASSYSGLSTDTQYF.

This CDR3 is CASSLTSGGVNEQFF. In DNA, the CDR3 is TGTGCCAGCAGCCTCACTAGCGGGGGTGTCAATGAGCAGTTCTTC. The chain is built from TRBV7-2 and TRBJ2-1; 11 bases fit TRBD2. The CDR3 runs to 15 residues. In germline, CDR1 is SGHTA, CDR2 FQGNSA. The J segment lost 6 bases and the V segment lost 5 bases, leaving 6 bases of the junction unmatched.

V is TRBV2 and J is TRBJ2-2; 9 bases align to TRBD2. CDR1 is SNHLY and CDR2 is FYNNEI in the germline V gene. The CDR3 contains 15 residues. J gave up 4 bases and V 6 bases, and 6 bases lay outside the gene matches. The CDR3 loop is CASSALAGLTGELFF. In DNA form, the CDR3 reads TGTGCCAGCAGCGCGCTAGCGGGGCTCACCGGGGAGCTGTTTTTT.

The chain employs TRBV30 and TRBJ2-1; 8 bases align to TRBD2. The germline V gene has CDR1 GTSNPN and CDR2 SVGIG (reference sequence). V dropped 2 bases and J dropped 10; count of bases not matched to a gene: 7. The CDR3 is 13 amino acids. The chain's CDR3 is CAWSPLAGREQFF. The CDR3 DNA reads TGTGCCTGGAGTCCCCTAGCGGGCCGAGAGCAGTTCTTC. The whole variable domain, filled in from reference TRBV30 and TRBJ2-1, reads SQTIHQWPATLVQPVGSPLSLECTVEGTSNPNLYWYRQAAGRGLQLLFYSVGIGQISSEVPQNLSASRPQDRQFILSSKKLLLSDSGFYLCAWSPLAGREQFFGPGTRLTVL.

V gene TRBV6-1 combines with J gene TRBJ1-5; tentatively, D is TRBD1 (6 bases). From germline, CDR1 is MNHNS and CDR2 SASEGT. The CDR3 runs to 14 residues. V was clipped by 6 bases and J by 3 bases, with 12 bases between them. As DNA, the CDR3 is TGTGCCAGCAGCGAGGGACACTCCAATCAGCCCCAGCATTTT. It is translated as CASSEGHSNQPQHF.

The chain has TRBV29-1 and TRBJ1-2; TRBD1 aligns across 7 bases. The CDR3 spans 13 residues. Germline CDR1 and CDR2: SQVTM and ANQGSEA. With V trimmed by 6 bases and J by 8 bases, 12 bases remained unmatched. The CDR3 DNA sequence: TGCAGCGTACGAACTCAGGGGGTTTGGGGCTACACCTTC. This codes for CSVRTQGVWGYTF. The full variable domain, its missing parts supplied by reference TRBV29-1 and TRBJ1-2, is SAVISQKPSRDICQRGTSLTIQCQVDSQVTMMFWYRQQPGQSLTLIATANQGSEATYESGFVIDKFPISRPNLTFSTLTVSNMSPEDSSIYLCSVRTQGVWGYTFGSGTRLTVV.

This chain uses TRBV5-1 with TRBJ1-3, with D possibly TRBD1 on 5 matching bases. The CDR3 has 13 residues. Germline CDR1 reads SGHRS; CDR2 reads YFSETQ. Trimming stripped 0 bases from V and 9 bases from J, with 10 bases between. The CDR3 is CASSLAGRGTIYF. The CDR3 region has the DNA TGCGCCAGCAGCTTGGCAGGGAGGGGCACCATATATTTT.

In this sample, this clone is medium-sized. The rearrangement joins TRBV6-1 to TRBJ2-1; TRBD2 agrees at 11 bases. Looked up from germline, CDR1 is MNHNS and CDR2 is SASEGT. V gave up 1 base and J gave up 4 bases; unmatched junction bases: 6. The CDR3 runs to 17 residues. The CDR3 sequence is CASSEGVTSGTYNEQFF. The CDR3 DNA follows: TGTGCCAGCAGTGAAGGTGTGACTAGCGGGACTTACAATGAGCAGTTCTTC.

The DNA for the CDR3 is TGTGCCAGCAGTTCCGGGATCACCGCCTACGAGCAGTACTTC. Amino acids: CASSSGITAYEQYF. The genes are TRBV27 and TRBJ2-7; D may be TRBD2 (5 bases). In germline, CDR1 is MNHEY, CDR2 SMNVEV (reference sequence). The CDR3 covers 14 residues. Trimming removed 4 bases at V and 2 bases at J, with 12 bases between.